The 26 T cell receptor gamma chains below were found in one sample sequenced in a study of gamma-delta chains in newborns, infants, children. TCRdb re-called clones from the reads via CATT. The sample consists of over 1,500 gamma-chain clones, around 68% of them appearing once. The sequenced sample was blood. The receptors originated from a child who was a newborn, infant or young child, either healthy, febrile or measles-vaccinated (not recorded which).

The rearrangement joins TRGV9 to TRGJP. TCRdb offers no J gene call, so here the DNA was matched to germline to obtain one. The CDR3 is made up of 17 amino acids. Germline-derived CDR1 and CDR2 are GITISATS and ISYDGTV (reference sequence). The trim removed 3 bases at V and 7 bases at J, leaving 9 bases unmatched. The CDR3 region is CALWEPLGELGKKIKVF. CDR3 in DNA: TGTGCCTTGTGGGAGCCCCTGGGGGAGTTGGGCAAAAAAATCAAGGTATTT.

Comment on this clone: One end of the junction varies from germline; a read error may be responsible. The chain couples TRGV9 to TRGJP. The J gene is absent in TCRdb and was assigned here via DNA matching to germline. Per the germline V gene, CDR1 is GITISATS and CDR2 is ISYDGTV (reference sequence). This CDR3 has 15 residues. The CDR3 DNA reads TGTGCCTTGCGGGAGTCAGAGTTGGGCAAAAAAATCAAGGTATTT. The encoded protein is CALRESELGKKIKVF.

This rearrangement joins TRGV9 to TRGJP. No J gene is reported in TCRdb; it was inferred here by comparing the DNA with germline. This CDR3 is 18 amino acids long. Germline V lookup: CDR1 GITISATS, CDR2 ISYDGTV (reference sequence). After removal of 2 bases from V and 12 bases from J, the junction contained 16 bases not matched to a gene. For the CDR3, the DNA is TGTGCCTTGTGGGAGGGCCCGCCTCGTATAGGGGGCAAAAAAATCAAGGTATTT. Translating it yields CALWEGPPRIGGKKIKVF.

CDR3 in DNA: TGTGCCACCTGGGACGGCCCAGGGTACAGGAGTGGACTCTTT. It translates to CATWDGPGYRSGLF. The V gene is TRGV2, but the J gene lacks a call. Per the germline V gene, CDR1 is EGSNGY and CDR2 is YDSYNSKV. CDR3 length: 14 residues.

The chain links TRGV9 to TRGJP. TCRdb gives no J gene; it was assigned here by matching the DNA to germline. Trimming removed 2 bases from V and 10 bases from J; junction bases left unmatched: 14. Germline V CDR1 and CDR2: GITISATS, ISYDGTV (reference sequence). The CDR3 is 18 residues long. CDR3 sequence: CALWEALQIVLGKKIKVF. The CDR3 nucleotides are TGTGCCTTGTGGGAGGCGCTTCAGATAGTATTGGGCAAAAAAATCAAGGTATTT.

Note on this clone: One end of the junction is discordant with germline, which a read error may explain. V gene TRGV2 combines with J gene TRGJ1 or TRGJ2. In the absence of a J gene in TCRdb, the DNA was matched to germline to assign it here. The CDR3 contains 12 residues. CDR1 is EGSNGY and CDR2 is YDSYNSKV in the germline V gene. The CDR3 DNA reads as TGTGCCATCTGGGCGAATTATTATAAGAAACTCTTT. It translates to CAIWANYYKKLF.

This sequence joins TRGV9 and TRGJP. Assignment of the J gene here rests on matching the DNA to germline, because TCRdb gives none. The J segment lost 7 bases and the V segment lost 2 bases, leaving 11 bases of the junction unmatched. Germline V CDR1 and CDR2: GITISATS, ISYDGTV (reference sequence). The CDR3 length is 18 residues. CDR3 region: CALWEGTPPELGKKIKVF. The CDR3 DNA is TGTGCCTTGTGGGAGGGCACTCCTCCGGAGTTGGGCAAAAAAATCAAGGTATTT.

V is TRGV9 and J is TRGJ1 or TRGJ2. No J segment appears in TCRdb, so it was assigned here by matching the sequence to germline. The ends lost 4 bases at V and 12 bases at J; junction bases unmatched: 6. Germline lookup yields CDR1 GITISATS and CDR2 ISYDGTV (reference sequence). This CDR3 region has 10 residues. CDR3 loop: CALWERMKLF. The CDR3 DNA sequence: TGTGCCTTGTGGGAACGGATGAAACTCTTT.

As regards this clone: The same CDR3 also results from other DNA sequences found in this sample. The V and J genes are TRGV9 and TRGJP. The J gene, not given by TCRdb, was assigned here from a germline match of the nucleotide sequence. Trimming at V came to 2 bases and at J to 4 bases, leaving 2 bases not matched to a gene. Germline CDR1 is GITISATS and CDR2 is ISYDGTV (reference sequence). This CDR3 has 16 amino acids. This CDR3 reads CALWEGQELGKKIKVF. CDR3 bases: TGTGCCTTGTGGGAGGGCCAAGAGTTGGGCAAAAAAATCAAGGTATTT.

V gene TRGV9 combines with J gene TRGJ1 or TRGJ2. The J gene, missing from TCRdb, was assigned here through DNA to germline matching. Trimming cost V 0 bases and J 6 bases; bases outside gene matches: 2. Germline V gene lookup returns CDR1 GITISATS and CDR2 ISYDGTV (reference sequence). The CDR3 sequence is 12 residues long. CDR3 in DNA: TGTGCCTTGTGGGAGGTGCGTTATAAGAAACTCTTT. Its translation: CALWEVRYKKLF.

This rearrangement joins TRGV9 to TRGJP. TCRdb lists no J gene, so it was determined here by aligning the DNA to germline. The CDR3 consists of 18 residues. Germline V gene sequence: CDR1 GITISATS, CDR2 ISYDGTV (reference sequence). V shed 2 bases, J shed 3 bases, and the junction held 7 bases outside the gene matches. CDR3: CALWEATQQELGKKIKVF. In DNA form, the CDR3 reads TGTGCCTTGTGGGAGGCCACTCAGCAAGAGTTGGGCAAAAAAATCAAGGTATTT.

This chain joins TRGV9 and TRGJ1 or TRGJ2. TCRdb offers no J gene call, so here the DNA was matched to germline to obtain one. Trimming at V came to 0 bases and at J to 10 bases, leaving 15 bases not matched to a gene. The germline V gene has CDR1 GITISATS and CDR2 ISYDGTV (reference sequence). This CDR3 region has 15 residues. This CDR3 is CALWEVHRGEKKKLF. The CDR3, as DNA: TGTGCCTTGTGGGAGGTGCATAGGGGGGAAAAAAAGAAACTCTTT.

No V gene call is available, although the J gene is TRGJ1 or TRGJ2. CDR3 size: 15 residues. The CDR3, as DNA: TGTGCCACCTGGGACAGGCCGGGGAATTATTATAAGAAACTCTTT. This codes for CATWDRPGNYYKKLF.

This chain uses TRGV9 with TRGJP. As TCRdb names no J gene, one was assigned here on the basis of a DNA match to germline. The CDR3 totals 15 residues. The germline V gene has CDR1 GITISATS and CDR2 ISYDGTV (reference sequence). With V trimmed by 2 bases and J by 8 bases, 3 bases remained unmatched. Written as DNA, the CDR3 is TGTGCCTTGTGGGAGGCCCAGTTGGGCAAAAAAATCAAGGTATTT. It specifies CALWEAQLGKKIKVF.

Points on this clone: One end of the junction fails to match germline, which may point to a read error. This chain joins TRGV9 and TRGJP. TCRdb gives no J gene; it was assigned here by matching the DNA to germline. Germline assignment: CDR1 GITISATS and CDR2 ISYDGTV (reference sequence). This CDR3 region has 18 residues. The CDR3 protein is CALWGVPVQELGKKIKVF. The CDR3 DNA is TGTGCCTTGTGGGGGGTGCCGGTGCAAGAGTTGGGCAAAAAAATCAAGGTATTT.

This clone was observed once. The chain links TRGV2 to TRGJ1 or TRGJ2. TCRdb carries no J gene annotation; the J gene was assigned here by matching the DNA with germline. The CDR3 sequence is 13 residues long. The germline V gene has CDR1 EGSNGY and CDR2 YDSYNSKV. V shed 0 bases and J 10 bases; nucleotides not matched to a gene: 9. The CDR3: CATWDGPGKKKLF. The DNA of the CDR3 is TGTGCCACCTGGGACGGGCCGGGTAAAAAGAAACTCTTT.

This chain connects TRGV9 to TRGJ1 or TRGJ2. Here the J gene came from matching the DNA to germline, since TCRdb omits it. V shed 0 bases, J shed 6 bases, and the junction held 8 bases outside the gene matches. Germline V gene sequence: CDR1 GITISATS, CDR2 ISYDGTV (reference sequence). CDR3 length equals 14 residues. CDR3: CALWEVQPPYKKLF. CDR3 nucleotide sequence: TGTGCCTTGTGGGAGGTGCAACCCCCTTATAAGAAACTCTTT.

In its sample, this clone was seen once. The chain is built from TRGV2 and TRGJP1. Assignment of the J gene here rests on matching the DNA to germline, because TCRdb gives none. The CDR3 is made up of 16 amino acids. The V and J ends lost 0 bases and 0 bases, in that order; junction bases with no gene match: 4. Germline V gene lookup returns CDR1 EGSNGY and CDR2 YDSYNSKV. CDR3 in DNA: TGTGCCACCTGGGACGGGCCTTATACCACTGGTTGGTTCAAGATATTT. This codes for CATWDGPYTTGWFKIF.

On this clone: A far bigger clonotype differs at one base, so this is likely a read error. The sample has other DNA sequences that encode this CDR3 too. The CDR3 DNA sequence: TGTGCCTTGTGGGAGCGAGAGTTGGGCAAAAAAATCAAGGTATTT. Translated: CALWERELGKKIKVF. The chain couples TRGV9 to TRGJP. Assignment of the J gene here rests on matching the DNA to germline, because TCRdb gives none. The germline V gene encodes CDR1 GITISATS and CDR2 ISYDGTV (reference sequence). This CDR3 has 15 amino acids. With V trimmed by 3 bases and J by 6 bases, 2 bases remained unmatched.

V is TRGV9 and J is TRGJP. Assignment of the J gene here rests on matching the DNA to germline, because TCRdb gives none. J lost 9 bases, V lost 2 bases, and 4 bases had no gene match. Germline lookup yields CDR1 GITISATS and CDR2 ISYDGTV (reference sequence). The CDR3 has 15 amino acids. CDR3 coding DNA: TGTGCCTTGTGGGAGGCGGCGTTGGGCAAAAAAATCAAGGTATTT. Its translation is CALWEAALGKKIKVF.

The genes are TRGV9 and TRGJP. The J gene, absent from TCRdb, was called here by matching the DNA to germline. Per the germline V gene, CDR1 is GITISATS and CDR2 is ISYDGTV (reference sequence). Losses at the gene ends were 2 bases for V and 7 bases for J; bases not matched to a gene: 8. The CDR3 extends over 17 amino acids. The chain's CDR3 is CALWEAKYELGKKIKVF. CDR3 coding DNA: TGTGCCTTGTGGGAGGCGAAATATGAGTTGGGCAAAAAAATCAAGGTATTT.

The chain recombines TRGV9 with TRGJP. TCRdb records no J gene; here it was assigned by comparing the DNA to germline. The CDR3 is made up of 16 amino acids. The germline V gene encodes CDR1 GITISATS and CDR2 ISYDGTV (reference sequence). The trim removed 2 bases at V and 9 bases at J, leaving 7 bases unmatched. The CDR3: CALWEGFGLGKKIKVF. The CDR3 coding sequence is TGTGCCTTGTGGGAGGGTTTTGGGTTGGGCAAAAAAATCAAGGTATTT.

This clone is classed as large. The identical CDR3 is also encoded by other nucleotide sequences in the sample. V is TRGV9 and J is TRGJP. TCRdb gives no J gene; it was assigned here by matching the DNA to germline. The CDR3 loop spans 16 amino acids. Germline-derived CDR1 and CDR2 are GITISATS and ISYDGTV (reference sequence). Trimming took 3 bases from V and 3 from J; bases not matched to a gene: 2. The DNA of the CDR3 is TGTGCCTTGTGGGAGCCGCAAGAGTTGGGCAAAAAAATCAAGGTATTT. Translation gives CALWEPQELGKKIKVF.

This clone is large in the sample. The rearrangement joins TRGV9 to TRGJP. The J gene is not listed in TCRdb, so it was assigned here from a DNA match to germline. The V segment lost 3 bases and the J segment 12 bases; nucleotides outside the gene matches: 8. The CDR3 sequence is 15 residues long. Germline V gene lookup returns CDR1 GITISATS and CDR2 ISYDGTV (reference sequence). The CDR3, as DNA: TGTGCCTTGTGGGAGCATAGGGAGGGCAAAAAAATCAAGGTATTT. Protein: CALWEHREGKKIKVF.

This clone was counted once. Other DNA sequences in the sample encode the same CDR3. J is TRGJP and V is TRGV9. Germline matching of the DNA provided the J gene here, since TCRdb leaves it blank. Looked up from germline, CDR1 is GITISATS and CDR2 is ISYDGTV (reference sequence). With 1 base clipped from V and 4 bases from J, the junction kept 4 bases outside the gene matches. There are 17 residues in the CDR3. The CDR3 nucleotides read TGTGCCTTGTGGGAGGTTGTCCAAGAGTTGGGCAAAAAAATCAAGGTATTT. It encodes CALWEVVQELGKKIKVF.

This clone was detected a few times. The chain uses TRGV9 and TRGJP. The J gene, left out of TCRdb, was set here by checking the DNA against germline. J lost 6 bases, V lost 1 base, and 6 bases had no gene match. The germline V gene encodes CDR1 GITISATS and CDR2 ISYDGTV (reference sequence). The CDR3 is made up of 17 amino acids. In DNA, the CDR3 is TGTGCCTTGTGGGAGGTCATCGCAGAGTTGGGCAAAAAAATCAAGGTATTT. Protein sequence: CALWEVIAELGKKIKVF.